Following are 10 T cell receptor beta chains from one sample sequenced in a study of cytomegalovirus exposure and HLA in healthy donors. The PCR made use of 60 Vbeta and 13 Jbeta primers. The data were produced by immunoSEQ multiplex PCR, yet TCRdb's version contains in-frame clones alone and is incomplete. There are 160,000 or so clones in the sample; 60% to 80% occur only once, and roughly 2.1% lies in the top ten. Sequencing used PBMCs. The source is a man between 50 and 59 years old in good health and CMV-seropositive.

The chain joins TRBV9 to TRBJ1-4, with unresolved D. V lost 4 bases and J 5 bases, leaving 15 bases between the germline ends. CDR3 length equals 15 residues. Looked up from germline, CDR1 is SGDLS and CDR2 is YYNGEE. CDR3 protein: CASSPRGVTNEKLFF. Written as DNA, the CDR3 is TGTGCCAGCAGCCCACGGGGAGTCACCAATGAAAAACTGTTTTTT. The variable domain in full, with the rest retrieved from reference TRBV9 and TRBJ1-4, is DSGVTQTPKHLITATGQRVTLRCSPRSGDLSVYWYQQSLDQGLQFLIQYYNGEERAKGNILERFSAQQFPDLHSELNLSSLELGDSALYFCASSPRGVTNEKLFFGSGTQLSVL.

The chain is built from TRBV27 and TRBJ2-1, with TRBD1 matching over 9 bases. The J segment lost 5 bases and the V segment lost 0 bases, leaving 5 bases of the junction unmatched. CDR1 MNHEY and CDR2 SMNVEV come from the germline V gene (reference sequence). The CDR3 loop spans 16 amino acids. In nucleotides, the CDR3 is TGTGCCAGCAGTTTATCGGGACAGGGATTTAACAATGAGCAGTTCTTC. Its protein product is CASSLSGQGFNNEQFF.

The chain carries TRBV9 and TRBJ2-2; TRBD1 matches at 9 bases. This CDR3 region has 16 residues. Germline V lookup: CDR1 SGDLS, CDR2 YYNGEE. V shed 1 base and J 1 base; nucleotides not matched to a gene: 2. The CDR3 sequence is CASSVPGQGNTGELFF. The DNA for the CDR3 is TGTGCCAGCAGCGTACCGGGACAGGGGAACACCGGGGAGCTGTTTTTT.

The V call is TRBV4-3, the J call TRBJ1-1; D call uncertain. The V gene's germline CDR1 is LGHNA and CDR2 YSLEER. There are 15 residues in the CDR3. V lost 1 base and J lost 4, with 13 bases in between. CDR3 nucleotides: TGCGCCAGCAGCCAAGGACCCCGTGGAGGCACTGAAGCTTTCTTT. It is translated as CASSQGPRGGTEAFF.

The J gene is TRBJ2-2, the V gene TRBV11-3, with 9 nucleotides matching TRBD2. Germline V CDR1 and CDR2: SGHNT, YENEEA. This CDR3 is 17 amino acids long. The V gene end was trimmed by 1 base and the J gene end by 4 bases; junction bases not matched to a gene: 7. This CDR3 is CASSLALAGLSTGELFF. As DNA, the CDR3 is TGTGCCAGCAGCTTAGCTCTAGCGGGGTTGAGCACCGGGGAGCTGTTTTTT.

The V and J genes are TRBV18 and TRBJ1-6; 7 bases fit TRBD1. Per the germline V gene, CDR1 is KGHSH and CDR2 is LQKENI. V lost 5 bases, J lost 5 bases, and 6 bases stayed unmatched. The CDR3 runs 15 residues. The CDR3: CASSSRTGDNSPLHF. The CDR3 DNA reads TGTGCCAGCTCATCGCGGACAGGAGATAATTCACCCCTCCACTTT.

This clone appeared a few times. This chain links TRBV5-1 with TRBJ2-3; 7 positions match TRBD2. The CDR3 is made up of 18 amino acids. Germline CDR1 is SGHRS and CDR2 is YFSETQ. Trimming took 1 base from V and 3 from J; bases not matched to a gene: 14. CDR3 sequence: CASSLWDRTGGKTDTQYF. Here the CDR3 DNA reads TGCGCCAGCAGCTTGTGGGATAGGACGGGGGGAAAAACAGATACGCAGTATTTT.

The V call is TRBV6-1, the J call TRBJ1-4, with 7 bases matching TRBD1. The trim removed 5 bases at V and 3 bases at J, leaving 6 bases unmatched. Germline values: CDR1 MNHNS, CDR2 SASEGT. The CDR3 is made up of 15 amino acids. The CDR3 coding sequence is TGTGCCAGCAGTACCAGGGGGGAAGCTAATGAAAAACTGTTTTTT. It yields the protein CASSTRGEANEKLFF.

The chain recombines TRBV7-2 with TRBJ2-7, with D perhaps TRBD1 (6 bases). Germline V gives CDR1 SGHTA, CDR2 FQGNSA. The CDR3 length is 17 residues. V lost 2 bases, J lost 0 bases, and 17 bases lay in between. DNA for the CDR3: TGTGCCAGCAGCTTAAGTTGGCAACAGGGCTTCTCCTACGAGCAGTACTTC. Translated, it gives CASSLSWQQGFSYEQYF.

V is TRBV4-3 and J is TRBJ1-2; a weak D match, TRBD1 (5 bases). The germline V gene has CDR1 LGHNA and CDR2 YSLEER. Trimming left V 0 bases short and J 8 bases short, with 19 bases between. CDR3 length: 16 residues. CDR3 DNA: TGCGCCAGCAGCCAAGATGGAGGCCGGGGGTTGGGCGGCTACACCTTC. It is translated as CASSQDGGRGLGGYTF.